Following are 21 T cell receptor beta chains from one sample sequenced in a study of CD8 T cells in ankylosing spondylitis. Each CDR3 protein gets one entry after TCRdb re-called the 5' RACE reads with MiXCR. The sample gives 200,000 to 300,000 distinct CDR3 sequences, around 9.1% of which show up once; nearly 7% is in the top ten. Sequenced material: blood, either unsorted or a sorted T cell fraction (not recorded which). These receptors came from a male donor with ankylosing spondylitis or in good health (not recorded which).

This clonotype was counted at least ten times. V usage is TRBV10-3 and J usage is TRBJ2-3; D is undetermined. The V end was cut by 8 bases, the J end by 6 bases, with 9 bases between. Germline assignment: CDR1 ENHRY and CDR2 SYGVKD. The CDR3 sequence is 11 residues long. In DNA form, the CDR3 reads TGTGCCATCGCAAGTACTGATACGCAGTATTTT. Translated: CAIASTDTQYF.

The sample holds a few counts of this clonotype. V usage is TRBV12-3 or TRBV12-4 and J usage is TRBJ2-5; the match to TRBD2 covers 11 bases. The CDR3 runs 15 residues. The J segment lost 4 bases and the V segment lost 6 bases, leaving 7 bases of the junction unmatched. The CDR3 loop is CASSQLAGVGETQYF. The CDR3 DNA follows: TGTGCCAGCAGCCAACTAGCGGGAGTGGGAGAGACCCAGTACTTC.

This CDR3 reads CASSQGLLAAEETQYF. The CDR3 nucleotides read TGTGCCAGCAGCCAAGGATTACTAGCGGCTGAAGAGACCCAGTACTTC. This chain joins TRBV3-1 and TRBJ2-5; 8 bases line up with TRBD2. Germline V gene data show CDR1 as LGHDT and CDR2 as YNNKEL (reference sequence). V gave up 1 base and J gave up 3 bases; unmatched junction bases: 7. There are 16 residues in the CDR3.

A few counts support this clonotype. The rearrangement links TRBV7-9 to TRBJ1-2; 7 bases match TRBD1. This CDR3 region has 13 residues. Trimming cost V 10 bases and J 7 bases; bases outside gene matches: 12. Germline values: CDR1 SEHNR, CDR2 FQNEAQ (reference sequence). The CDR3 DNA sequence: TGTGCCACCGGCAGACAGGGTCAGGGTGGCTACACCTTC. As protein: CATGRQGQGGYTF.

This clonotype was counted at least ten times. The chain carries TRBV20-1 and TRBJ2-7; D not resolved. CDR3 length: 11 amino acids. Trimming removed 0 bases at V and 3 bases at J, with 3 bases between. Germline assignment: CDR1 DFQATT and CDR2 SNEGSKA (reference sequence). The CDR3 is CSARDNYEQYF. In DNA form, the CDR3 reads TGCAGTGCTAGAGACAACTACGAGCAGTACTTC.

This clonotype was observed a handful of times. V and J are TRBV19 and TRBJ1-4, with D possibly being TRBD1 (5 bases). The CDR3 consists of 12 residues. V was shortened by 4 bases and J by 5 bases, with 5 bases between the two germline ends. Per the germline V gene, CDR1 is LNHDA and CDR2 is SQIVND (reference sequence). CDR3 coding DNA: TGTGCCAGTAGTAGACAGAATGAAAAACTGTTTTTT. Translating gives CASSRQNEKLFF.

V gene TRBV19 combines with J gene TRBJ2-1; D gene uncertain. Between the trimmed V and J ends, which lost 3 bases and 2 bases, there was a span of 5 bases. Germline lookup yields CDR1 LNHDA and CDR2 SQIVND (reference sequence). The CDR3 is made up of 13 amino acids. The CDR3 here is CASSMGAYNEQFF. The CDR3 region has the DNA TGTGCCAGTAGTATGGGCGCCTACAATGAGCAGTTCTTC.

Comments on this clonotype: This may be a read error, as it is one base from a much larger clone. The chain uses TRBV20-1 and TRBJ2-1; D might be TRBD1 or TRBD2, each matching 5 bases. V was trimmed by 4 bases and J by 2 bases, leaving 15 bases between them. Germline lookup yields CDR1 DFQATT and CDR2 SNEGSKA (reference sequence). The CDR3 extends over 15 amino acids. Here the CDR3 reads CSAIPLGRPYNEQFF. The CDR3 nucleotides are TGCAGTGCTATCCCCCTGGGACGACCCTACAATGAGCAGTTCTTC.

This clonotype was seen a handful of times. V and J are TRBV7-2 and TRBJ2-3, with TRBD2 matching 10 bases. The J segment lost 3 bases and the V segment lost 2 bases, leaving 14 bases of the junction unmatched. The length of the CDR3 is 19 residues. Germline V gene sequence: CDR1 SGHTA, CDR2 FQGNSA. The CDR3 is CASSLTGSGRARRTDTQYF. The DNA for the CDR3 is TGTGCCAGCAGCTTAACGGGCAGCGGGAGGGCCAGGAGGACAGATACGCAGTATTTT.

Ten or more counts support this clonotype. This chain joins TRBV11-2 and TRBJ2-4, with 11 nucleotides matching TRBD2. The CDR3 is 19 amino acids. V was clipped by 1 base and J by 3 bases; unmatched bases: 11. Per germline, CDR1 SGHAT and CDR2 FQNNGV. CDR3 in amino acids: CASSLGLLAGVDDKNIQYF. DNA of the CDR3: TGTGCCAGCAGCTTAGGACTACTAGCGGGAGTGGATGACAAAAACATTCAGTACTTC.

The chain carries TRBV9 and TRBJ1-5; no definite D call. V shed 2 bases and J shed 3 bases, with 12 bases lying between them. This CDR3 has 15 residues. Germline CDR1 SGDLS, CDR2 YYNGEE. CDR3 amino acids: CASSVGWTVNQPQHF. CDR3 coding DNA: TGTGCCAGCAGCGTGGGATGGACGGTCAATCAGCCCCAGCATTTT.

This clonotype was detected ten times or more. The CDR3 nucleotides read TGCAGTGCTAGAGATGGGAAAGGACCCCAGCCCCAGCATTTT. Amino acids: CSARDGKGPQPQHF. This chain links TRBV20-1 with TRBJ1-5, with D uncertain. Germline V gene data show CDR1 as DFQATT and CDR2 as SNEGSKA (reference sequence). The CDR3 runs 14 residues. The V gene lost 0 bases and the J gene lost 7 bases, with 13 bases spanning the gap.

This clonotype appeared many times. V is TRBV7-6 and J is TRBJ2-5; D uncertain. V shed 1 base and J shed 5 bases, with 14 bases lying between them. Per germline, CDR1 SGHVS and CDR2 FNYEAQ. The CDR3 contains 15 residues. The CDR3 loop is CASSLEGFVGETQYF. The CDR3 DNA follows: TGTGCCAGCAGCTTAGAGGGTTTTGTTGGGGAGACCCAGTACTTC.

The chain employs TRBV7-2 and TRBJ1-1, with 8 bases lining up with TRBD1. Germline-derived CDR1 and CDR2 are SGHTA and FQGNSA. V gave up 5 bases and J gave up 3 bases; unmatched junction bases: 14. This CDR3 contains 17 residues. The CDR3 nucleotides are TGTGCCAGCAGCCCATTACCGGGACAGGTGATGGACACTGAAGCTTTCTTT. Translated, it gives CASSPLPGQVMDTEAFF.

The gene calls are TRBV30 and TRBJ2-2; D uncertain. This CDR3 has 13 amino acids. Germline CDR1 and CDR2: GTSNPN and SVGIG (reference sequence). The germline V and J ends were trimmed by 0 bases and 2 bases, with 4 bases remaining between them. The CDR3 bases are TGTGCCTGGAGTGTATTTAACACCGGGGAGCTGTTTTTT. Amino acids: CAWSVFNTGELFF.

This clonotype was recorded many times. The chain employs TRBV20-1 and TRBJ2-3; 14 nucleotides align to TRBD2. The CDR3 runs to 17 residues. Germline loops: CDR1 DFQATT, CDR2 SNEGSKA (reference sequence). The ends lost 5 bases at V and 5 bases at J; junction bases unmatched: 12. CDR3 sequence (DNA): TGCAGTGCTTCCAAAGGGACTAGCGGGAGTCCTGGAGATACGCAGTATTTT. It specifies CSASKGTSGSPGDTQYF.

The rearrangement links TRBV12-3 or TRBV12-4 to TRBJ2-2, with a tentative D call TRBD2 (7 bases). The germline V and J ends were trimmed by 8 bases and 5 bases, with 21 bases remaining between them. This CDR3 has 16 amino acids. In DNA form, the CDR3 reads TGTGCCAGCGGTGGGGGCGGGAGCAAGGGAACCGGGGAGCTGTTTTTT. This encodes CASGGGGSKGTGELFF.

This clonotype was observed many times. The chain employs TRBV12-3 or TRBV12-4 and TRBJ1-1; TRBD1 might be the D (6 bases). The CDR3 is made up of 17 amino acids. The V end was cut by 4 bases, the J end by 4 bases, with 22 bases between. This chain's CDR3 is CASSSHLAGGATTEAFF. Written as DNA, the CDR3 is TGTGCCAGCAGTTCCCATCTAGCCGGGGGGGCTACCACTGAAGCTTTCTTT.

In this sample, this clonotype turned up many times. The chain carries TRBV28 and TRBJ2-7; D ambiguous. This CDR3 region has 14 residues. Germline V CDR1 and CDR2: MDHEN, SYDVKM. V was pared by 3 bases and J by 1 base, with 10 bases between. The CDR3 spells CASSFQEPSYEQYF. The CDR3 DNA sequence: TGTGCCAGCAGTTTCCAGGAGCCTTCCTACGAGCAGTACTTC.

At least ten counts were recorded for this clonotype. The CDR3 protein is CASSLALTGAQDTQYF. As DNA, the CDR3 is TGTGCCAGCAGCCTCGCCCTGACAGGAGCTCAGGATACGCAGTATTTT. The chain is built from TRBV5-5 and TRBJ2-3; possibly TRBD1 for D (6 bases). Germline lookup yields CDR1 SGHKS and CDR2 YYEKEE (reference sequence). CDR3 length: 16 amino acids. Deletions cut 4 bases from V and 6 bases from J, with 21 bases between.

This clonotype was seen repeatedly, ten times or more. The chain is built from TRBV4-2 and TRBJ1-5; no clear D gene. The CDR3 runs to 15 residues. Germline CDR1 and CDR2: LGHNA and YNFKEQ. The V end lost 0 bases, the J end lost 0 bases, and 6 bases lay between the germline ends. The CDR3 region has the DNA TGTGCCAGCAGCCAAGATCTCGATAGCAATCAGCCCCAGCATTTT. This translates into CASSQDLDSNQPQHF.